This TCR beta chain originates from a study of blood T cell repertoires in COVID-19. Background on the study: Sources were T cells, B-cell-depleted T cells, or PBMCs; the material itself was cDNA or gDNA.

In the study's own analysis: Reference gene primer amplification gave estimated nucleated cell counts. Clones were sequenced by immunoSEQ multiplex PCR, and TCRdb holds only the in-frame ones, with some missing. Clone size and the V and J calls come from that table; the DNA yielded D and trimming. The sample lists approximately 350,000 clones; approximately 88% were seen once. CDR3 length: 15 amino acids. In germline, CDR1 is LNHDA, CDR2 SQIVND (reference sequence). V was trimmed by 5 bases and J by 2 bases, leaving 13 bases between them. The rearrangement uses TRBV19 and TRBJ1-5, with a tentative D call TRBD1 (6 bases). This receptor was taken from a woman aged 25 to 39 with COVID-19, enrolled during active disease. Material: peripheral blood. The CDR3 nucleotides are TGTGCCAGTAGTCGAAACAGGGTAGGCAATCAGCCCCAGCATTTT. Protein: CASSRNRVGNQPQHF.